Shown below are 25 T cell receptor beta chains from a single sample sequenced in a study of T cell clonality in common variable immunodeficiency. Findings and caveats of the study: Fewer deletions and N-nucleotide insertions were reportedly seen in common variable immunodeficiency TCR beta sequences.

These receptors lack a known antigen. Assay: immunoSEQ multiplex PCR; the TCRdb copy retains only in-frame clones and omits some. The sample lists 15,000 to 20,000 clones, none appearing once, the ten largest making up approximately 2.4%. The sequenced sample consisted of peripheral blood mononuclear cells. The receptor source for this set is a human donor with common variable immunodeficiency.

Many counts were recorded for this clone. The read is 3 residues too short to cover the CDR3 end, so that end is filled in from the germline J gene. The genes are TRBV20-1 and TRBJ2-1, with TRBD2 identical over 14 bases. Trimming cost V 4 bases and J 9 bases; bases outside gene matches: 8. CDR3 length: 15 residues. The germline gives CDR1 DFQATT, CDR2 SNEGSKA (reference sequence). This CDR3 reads CSANRLAGGPGEQFF. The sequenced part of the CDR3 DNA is TGCAGTGCTAATAGACTAGCGGGAGGGCCGGGTGAG.

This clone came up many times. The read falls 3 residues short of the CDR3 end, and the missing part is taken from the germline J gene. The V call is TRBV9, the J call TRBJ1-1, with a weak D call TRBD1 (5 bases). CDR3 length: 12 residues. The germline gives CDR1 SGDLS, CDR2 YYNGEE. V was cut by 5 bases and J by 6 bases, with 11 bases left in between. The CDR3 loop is CASSGASPEAFF. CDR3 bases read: TGTGCCAGCAGTGGGGCCTCCCCTGAA.

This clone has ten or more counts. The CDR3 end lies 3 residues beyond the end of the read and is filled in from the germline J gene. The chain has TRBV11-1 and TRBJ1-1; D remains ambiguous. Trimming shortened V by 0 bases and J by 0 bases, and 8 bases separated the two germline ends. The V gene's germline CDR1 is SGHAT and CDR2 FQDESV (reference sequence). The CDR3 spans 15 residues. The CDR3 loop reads CASSLAPGLNTEAFF. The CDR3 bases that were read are TGTGCCAGCAGCTTAGCGCCGGGGTTGAACACTGAA.

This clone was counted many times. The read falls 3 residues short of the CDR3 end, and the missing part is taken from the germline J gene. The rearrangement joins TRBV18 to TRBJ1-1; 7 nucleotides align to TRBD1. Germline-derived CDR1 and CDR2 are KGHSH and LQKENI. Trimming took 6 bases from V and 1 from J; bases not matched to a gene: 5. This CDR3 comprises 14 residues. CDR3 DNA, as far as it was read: TGTGCCAGCTCTCCGGACAGGAAGAACACTGAA. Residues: CASSPDRKNTE. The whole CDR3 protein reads CASSPDRKNTEAFF.

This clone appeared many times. Incomplete CDR3 DNA: TGTGCCAGCAGCCTTACAGGGGGCAATCAGCCC. Translating it yields CASSLTGGNQP. The entire CDR3 sequence reads CASSLTGGNQPQHF. The chain is built from TRBV6-4 and TRBJ1-5; 7 bases fit TRBD1. The CDR3 goes on 3 residues after the read ends, and that part is filled in from the germline J gene. V lost 6 bases and J lost 2; bases outside the gene matches: 4. From germline, CDR1 is MRHNA and CDR2 SNTAGT. CDR3 length: 14 amino acids.

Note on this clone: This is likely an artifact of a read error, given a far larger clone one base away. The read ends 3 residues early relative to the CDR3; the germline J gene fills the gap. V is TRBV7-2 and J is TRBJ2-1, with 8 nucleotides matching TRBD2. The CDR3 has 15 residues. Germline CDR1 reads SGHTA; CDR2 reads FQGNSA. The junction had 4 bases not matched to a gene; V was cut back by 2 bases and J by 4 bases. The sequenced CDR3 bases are TGTGCCAGCAGCTTATATAGCGGGGTTTACAATGAG. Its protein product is CASSLYSGVYNE. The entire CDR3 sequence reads CASSLYSGVYNEQFF.

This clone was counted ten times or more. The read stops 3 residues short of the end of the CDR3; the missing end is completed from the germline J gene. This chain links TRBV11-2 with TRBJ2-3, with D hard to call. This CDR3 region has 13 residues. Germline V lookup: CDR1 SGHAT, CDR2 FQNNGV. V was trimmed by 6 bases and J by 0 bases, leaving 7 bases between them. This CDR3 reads CASRMTSTDTQYF. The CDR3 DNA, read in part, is TGTGCCAGCAGGATGACTAGCACAGATACG.

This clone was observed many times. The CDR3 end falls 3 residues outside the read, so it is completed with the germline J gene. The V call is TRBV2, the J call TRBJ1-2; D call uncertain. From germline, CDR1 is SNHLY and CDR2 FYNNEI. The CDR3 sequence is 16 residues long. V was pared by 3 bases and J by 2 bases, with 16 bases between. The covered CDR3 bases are TGTGCCAGCAGTGACCCAGGAGCCCCTACCAACTATGGC. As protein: CASSDPGAPTNYG. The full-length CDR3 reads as CASSDPGAPTNYGYTF.

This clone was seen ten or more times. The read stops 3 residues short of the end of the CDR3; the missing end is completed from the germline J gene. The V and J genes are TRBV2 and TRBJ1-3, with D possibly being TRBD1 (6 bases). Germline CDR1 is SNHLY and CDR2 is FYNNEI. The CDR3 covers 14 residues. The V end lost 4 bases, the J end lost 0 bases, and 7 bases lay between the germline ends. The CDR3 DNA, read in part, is TGTGCCAGCAGTGCCAGGGGCTCTGGAAACACC. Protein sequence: CASSARGSGNT. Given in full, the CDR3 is CASSARGSGNTIYF.

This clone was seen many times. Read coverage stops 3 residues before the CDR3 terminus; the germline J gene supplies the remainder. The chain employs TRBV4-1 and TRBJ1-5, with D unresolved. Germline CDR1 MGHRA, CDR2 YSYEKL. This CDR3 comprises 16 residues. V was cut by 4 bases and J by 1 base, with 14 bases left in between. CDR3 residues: CASSRAGRPSNQPQHF. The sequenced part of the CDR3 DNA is TGCGCCAGCAGCCGGGCGGGCAGGCCCAGCAATCAGCCC.

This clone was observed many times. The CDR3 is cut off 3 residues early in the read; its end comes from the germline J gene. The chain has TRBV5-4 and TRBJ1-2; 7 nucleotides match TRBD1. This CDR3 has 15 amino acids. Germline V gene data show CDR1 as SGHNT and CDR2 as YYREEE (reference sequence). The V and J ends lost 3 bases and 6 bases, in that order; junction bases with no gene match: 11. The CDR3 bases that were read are TGTGCCAGCAGCTATTCGGGGGGGACAGTGAATGGC. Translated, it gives CASSYSGGTVNG. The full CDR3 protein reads CASSYSGGTVNGYTF.

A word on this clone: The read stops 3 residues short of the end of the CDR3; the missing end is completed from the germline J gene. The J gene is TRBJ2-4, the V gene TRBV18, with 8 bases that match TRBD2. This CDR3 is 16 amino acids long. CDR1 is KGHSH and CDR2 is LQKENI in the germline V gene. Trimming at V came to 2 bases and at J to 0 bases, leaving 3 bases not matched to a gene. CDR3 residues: CASSPVAGGAKNIQYF. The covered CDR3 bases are TGTGCCAGCTCACCAGTGGCGGGGGGAGCCAAAAACATT.

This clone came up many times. The part of the CDR3 DNA that was read is TGTGCCAGCAGCTGGACAGCGACTGGGGCCAACGTC. It translates to CASSWTATGANV. The CDR3 in full is CASSWTATGANVLTF. This chain joins TRBV11-2 and TRBJ2-6; TRBD1 might be the D (6 bases). The read stops 3 residues short of the end of the CDR3; the missing end is completed from the germline J gene. The CDR3 has 15 residues. The V end lost 4 bases, the J end lost 2 bases, and 9 bases lay between the germline ends. In germline, CDR1 is SGHAT, CDR2 FQNNGV.

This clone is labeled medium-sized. The CDR3 is CAWSVKGVAYEQYF. Incomplete CDR3 DNA: TGTGCCTGGAGTGTAAAGGGGGTCGCCTACGAG. The chain joins TRBV30 to TRBJ2-7; maybe TRBD1 (6 bases). With the read ending 3 residues before the CDR3 end, the germline J gene is used to fill in that end. V lost 0 bases, J lost 2 bases, and 11 bases lay in between. CDR3 length equals 14 residues. The germline V gene has CDR1 GTSNPN and CDR2 SVGIG (reference sequence).

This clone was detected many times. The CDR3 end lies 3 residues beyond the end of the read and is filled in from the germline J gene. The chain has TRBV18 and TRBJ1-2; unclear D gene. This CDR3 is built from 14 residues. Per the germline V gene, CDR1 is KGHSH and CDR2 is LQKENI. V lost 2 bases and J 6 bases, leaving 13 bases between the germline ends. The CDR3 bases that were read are TGTGCCAGCTCACCAGAAAAATCAGTTGATGGC. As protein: CASSPEKSVDG. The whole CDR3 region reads CASSPEKSVDGYTF.

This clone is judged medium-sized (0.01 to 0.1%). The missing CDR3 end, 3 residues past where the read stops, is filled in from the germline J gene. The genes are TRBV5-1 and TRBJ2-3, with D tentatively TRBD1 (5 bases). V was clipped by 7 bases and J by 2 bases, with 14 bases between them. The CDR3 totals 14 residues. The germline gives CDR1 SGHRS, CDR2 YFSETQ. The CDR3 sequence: CASAPGHHTDTQYF. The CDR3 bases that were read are TGCGCCAGCGCCCCCGGACACCACACAGATACG.

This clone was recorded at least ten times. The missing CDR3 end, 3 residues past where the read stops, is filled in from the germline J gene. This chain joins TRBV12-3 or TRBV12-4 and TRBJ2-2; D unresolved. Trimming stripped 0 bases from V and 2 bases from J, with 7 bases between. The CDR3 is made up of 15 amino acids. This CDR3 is CASSLAVGNTGELFF. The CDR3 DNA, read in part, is TGTGCCAGCAGTTTAGCCGTCGGTAACACCGGGGAG.

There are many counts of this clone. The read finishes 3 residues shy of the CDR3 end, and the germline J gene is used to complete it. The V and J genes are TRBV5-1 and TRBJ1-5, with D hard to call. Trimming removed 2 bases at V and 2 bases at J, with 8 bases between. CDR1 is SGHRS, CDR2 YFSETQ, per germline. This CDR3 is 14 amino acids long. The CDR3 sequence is CASSFELGNQPQHF. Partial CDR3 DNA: TGCGCCAGCAGCTTCGAGTTAGGCAATCAGCCC.

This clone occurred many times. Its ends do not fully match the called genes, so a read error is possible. The chain's CDR3 is CASSLGQTQETQYF. Incomplete CDR3 DNA: TGTGCCAGCAGTTTGGGACAGACCCAAGAGACC. J is TRBJ2-5 and V is TRBV5-5, with 7 nucleotides matching TRBD1. The read finishes 3 residues shy of the CDR3 end, and the germline J gene is used to complete it. The CDR3 is made up of 14 amino acids. Germline V gene data show CDR1 as SGHKS and CDR2 as YYEKEE (reference sequence).

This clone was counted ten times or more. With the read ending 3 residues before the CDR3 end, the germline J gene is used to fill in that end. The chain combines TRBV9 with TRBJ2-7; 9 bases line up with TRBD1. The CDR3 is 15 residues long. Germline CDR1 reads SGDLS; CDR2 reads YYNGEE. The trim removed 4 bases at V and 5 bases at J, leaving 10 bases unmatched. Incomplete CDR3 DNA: TGTGCCAGCAGCCAGACCACAGGGGGCAAGGACGAG. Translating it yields CASSQTTGGKDE. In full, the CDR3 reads CASSQTTGGKDEQYF.

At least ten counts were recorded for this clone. CDR3 sequence: CASTRGGSYEQYF. Partial CDR3 DNA: TGCGCCAGCACCCGGGGAGGATCCTACGAG. The gene calls are TRBV5-1 and TRBJ2-7; D might be TRBD2 (6 bases). The read finishes 3 residues shy of the CDR3 end, and the germline J gene is used to complete it. The CDR3 runs 13 residues. Germline V CDR1 and CDR2: SGHRS, YFSETQ. The V end was cut by 6 bases, the J end by 1 base, with 11 bases between.

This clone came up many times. The CDR3: CASSFGTGQHEQYF. Partial CDR3 DNA: TGCGCCAGCAGCTTCGGGACAGGGCAACACGAG. The V and J genes are TRBV5-1 and TRBJ2-7, with 9 bases matching TRBD1. The read gets to within 3 residues of the CDR3 end, and the germline J gene fills in the rest. The CDR3 runs 14 residues. Germline CDR1 is SGHRS and CDR2 is YFSETQ. J was trimmed by 5 bases and V by 2 bases; bases with no gene match: 5.

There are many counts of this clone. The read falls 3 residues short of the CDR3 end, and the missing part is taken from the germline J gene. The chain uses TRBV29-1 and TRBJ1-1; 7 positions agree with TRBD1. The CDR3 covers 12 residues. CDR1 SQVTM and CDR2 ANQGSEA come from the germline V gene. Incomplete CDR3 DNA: TGCAGCGCGAGTTTAGGGGGCTCGGAG. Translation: CSASLGGSE. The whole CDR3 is CSASLGGSEAFF.

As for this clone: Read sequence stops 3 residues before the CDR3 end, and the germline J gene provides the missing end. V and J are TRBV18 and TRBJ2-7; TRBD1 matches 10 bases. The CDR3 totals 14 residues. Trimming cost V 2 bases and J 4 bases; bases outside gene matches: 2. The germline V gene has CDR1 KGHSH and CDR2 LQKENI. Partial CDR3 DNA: TGTGCCAGCTCACCATTGGGACAGGGGTACGAG. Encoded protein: CASSPLGQGYE. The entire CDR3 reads CASSPLGQGYEQYF.

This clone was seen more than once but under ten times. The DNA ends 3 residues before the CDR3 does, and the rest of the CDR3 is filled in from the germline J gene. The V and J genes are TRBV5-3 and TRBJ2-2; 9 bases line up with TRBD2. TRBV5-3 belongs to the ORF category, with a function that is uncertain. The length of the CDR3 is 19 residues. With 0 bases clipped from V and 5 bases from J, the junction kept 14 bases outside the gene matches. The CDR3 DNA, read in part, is TGTGCCAGAAGCTTGGGGCGGGAGGGCCTCCGACCAAAAACCGGGGAG. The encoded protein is CARSLGREGLRPKTGE. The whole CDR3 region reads CARSLGREGLRPKTGELFF.